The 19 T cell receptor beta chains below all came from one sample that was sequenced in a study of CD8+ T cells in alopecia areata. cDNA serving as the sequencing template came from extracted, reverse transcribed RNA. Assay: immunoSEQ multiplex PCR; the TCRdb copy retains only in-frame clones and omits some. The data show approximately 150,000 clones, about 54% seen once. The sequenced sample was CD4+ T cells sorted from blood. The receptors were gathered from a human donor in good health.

The CDR3 loop reads CASSESRGTEAFF. CDR3 bases: TGCGCCAGCAGTGAGTCCAGGGGCACTGAAGCTTTCTTT. This chain connects TRBV10-1 to TRBJ1-1; D may be TRBD1 (6 bases). Trimming took 0 bases from V and 4 from J, leaving 6 bases between them. CDR3 length: 13 amino acids. Germline CDR1 WNHNN, CDR2 SYGVQD (reference sequence).

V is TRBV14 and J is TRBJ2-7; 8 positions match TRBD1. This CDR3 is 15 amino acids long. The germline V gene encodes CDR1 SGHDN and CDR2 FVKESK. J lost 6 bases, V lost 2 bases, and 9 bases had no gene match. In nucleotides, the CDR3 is TGTGCCAGCAGCCAATGGTGGGCAGGGGGCGGCGAGCAGTACTTC. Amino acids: CASSQWWAGGGEQYF.

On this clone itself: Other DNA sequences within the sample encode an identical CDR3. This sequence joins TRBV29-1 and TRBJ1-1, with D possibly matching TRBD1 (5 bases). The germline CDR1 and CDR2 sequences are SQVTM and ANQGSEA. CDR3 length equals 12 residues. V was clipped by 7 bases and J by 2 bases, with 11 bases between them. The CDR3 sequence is CSGGRLNTEAFF. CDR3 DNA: TGCAGCGGGGGACGGCTAAACACTGAAGCTTTCTTT.

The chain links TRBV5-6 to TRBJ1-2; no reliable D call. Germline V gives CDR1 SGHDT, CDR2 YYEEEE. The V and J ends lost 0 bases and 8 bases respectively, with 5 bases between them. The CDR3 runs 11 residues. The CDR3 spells CASSLGPGYTF. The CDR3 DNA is TGTGCCAGCAGCTTGGGACCCGGCTACACCTTC.

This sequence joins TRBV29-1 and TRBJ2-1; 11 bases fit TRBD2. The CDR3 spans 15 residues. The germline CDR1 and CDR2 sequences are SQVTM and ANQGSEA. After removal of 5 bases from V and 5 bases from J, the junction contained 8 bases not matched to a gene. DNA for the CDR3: TGCAGCGTTAAGGCCGGGACTAGCGGTCACAATGAGCAGTTCTTC. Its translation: CSVKAGTSGHNEQFF.

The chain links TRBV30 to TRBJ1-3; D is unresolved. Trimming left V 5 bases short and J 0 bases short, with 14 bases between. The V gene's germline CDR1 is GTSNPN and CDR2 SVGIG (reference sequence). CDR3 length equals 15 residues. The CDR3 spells CAWGGSGGSGNTIYF. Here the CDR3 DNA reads TGTGCCTGGGGAGGCTCAGGCGGCTCTGGAAACACCATATATTTT. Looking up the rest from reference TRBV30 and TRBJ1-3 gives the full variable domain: SQTIHQWPATLVQPVGSPLSLECTVEGTSNPNLYWYRQAAGRGLQLLFYSVGIGQISSEVPQNLSASRPQDRQFILSSKKLLLSDSGFYLCAWGGSGGSGNTIYFGEGSWLTVV.

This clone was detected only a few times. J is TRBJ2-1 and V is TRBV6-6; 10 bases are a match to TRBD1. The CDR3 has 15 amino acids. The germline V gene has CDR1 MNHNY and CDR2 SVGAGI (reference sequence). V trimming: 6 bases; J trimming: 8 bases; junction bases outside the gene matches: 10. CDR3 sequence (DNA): TGTGCCAGCAGCCGAGACAGGGGGCCCTGGGATGAGCAGTTCTTC. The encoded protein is CASSRDRGPWDEQFF.

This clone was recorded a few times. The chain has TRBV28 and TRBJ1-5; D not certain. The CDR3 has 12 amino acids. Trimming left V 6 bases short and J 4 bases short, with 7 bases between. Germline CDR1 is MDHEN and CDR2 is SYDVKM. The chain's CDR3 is CASSPLNQPQHF. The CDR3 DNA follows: TGTGCCAGCAGCCCTCTTAATCAGCCCCAGCATTTT.

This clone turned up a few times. DNA of the CDR3: TGCAGCGCCCAAGACAGGATCTATGGCTACACCTTC. Protein product: CSAQDRIYGYTF. The chain has TRBV29-1 and TRBJ1-2; weak D call: TRBD1 (6 bases). The germline CDR1 and CDR2 sequences are SQVTM and ANQGSEA. V was pared by 7 bases and J by 4 bases, with 13 bases between. This CDR3 region has 12 residues. Full variable domain (rest looked up from reference TRBV29-1 and TRBJ1-2): SAVISQKPSRDICQRGTSLTIQCQVDSQVTMMFWYRQQPGQSLTLIATANQGSEATYESGFVIDKFPISRPNLTFSTLTVSNMSPEDSSIYLCSAQDRIYGYTFGSGTRLTVV.

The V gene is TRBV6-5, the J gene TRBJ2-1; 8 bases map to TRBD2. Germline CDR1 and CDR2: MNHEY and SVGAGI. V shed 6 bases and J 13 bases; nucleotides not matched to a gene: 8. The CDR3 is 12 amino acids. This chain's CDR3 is CASRSGGTRQFF. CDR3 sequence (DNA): TGTGCCAGCAGGTCTGGAGGGACTAGACAGTTCTTC.

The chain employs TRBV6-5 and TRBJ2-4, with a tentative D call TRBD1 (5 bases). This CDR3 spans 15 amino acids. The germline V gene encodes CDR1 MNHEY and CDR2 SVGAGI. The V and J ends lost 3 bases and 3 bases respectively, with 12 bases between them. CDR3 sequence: CASSYLQGGKNIQYF. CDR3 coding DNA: TGTGCCAGCAGTTATCTTCAGGGTGGCAAAAACATTCAGTACTTC.

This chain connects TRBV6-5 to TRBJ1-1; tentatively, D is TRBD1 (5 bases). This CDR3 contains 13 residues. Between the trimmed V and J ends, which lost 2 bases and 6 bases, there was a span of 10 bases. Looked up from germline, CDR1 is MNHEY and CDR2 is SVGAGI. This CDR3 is CASSYPGRAEAFF. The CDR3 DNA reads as TGTGCCAGCAGTTACCCAGGGCGGGCTGAAGCTTTCTTT.

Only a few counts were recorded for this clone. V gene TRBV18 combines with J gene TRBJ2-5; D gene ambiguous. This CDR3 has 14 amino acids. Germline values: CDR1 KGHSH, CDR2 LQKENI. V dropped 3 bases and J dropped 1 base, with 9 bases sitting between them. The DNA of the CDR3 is TGTGCCAGCTCACCGGGTCTCCGCCAAGAGACCCAGTACTTC. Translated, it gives CASSPGLRQETQYF.

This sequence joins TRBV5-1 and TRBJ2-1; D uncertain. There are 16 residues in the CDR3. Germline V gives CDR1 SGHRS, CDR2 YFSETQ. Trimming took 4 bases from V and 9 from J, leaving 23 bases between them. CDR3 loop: CASSPASDPKFGEQFF. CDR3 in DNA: TGCGCCAGCAGCCCAGCTAGTGATCCAAAGTTTGGTGAGCAGTTCTTC.

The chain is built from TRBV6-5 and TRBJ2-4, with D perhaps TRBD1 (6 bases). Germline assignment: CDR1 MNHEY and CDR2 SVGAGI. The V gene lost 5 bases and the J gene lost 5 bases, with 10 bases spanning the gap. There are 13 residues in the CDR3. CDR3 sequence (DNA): TGTGCCAGCAGTGAGACAGGCGAAAACATTCAGTACTTC. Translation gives CASSETGENIQYF.

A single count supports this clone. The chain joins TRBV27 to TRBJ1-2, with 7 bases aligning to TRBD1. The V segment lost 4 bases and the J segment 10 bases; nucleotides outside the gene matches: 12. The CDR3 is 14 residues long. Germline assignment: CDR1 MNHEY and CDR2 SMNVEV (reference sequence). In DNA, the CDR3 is TGTGCCAGCAGTTCCGCCGGGACAGCTGCATTCTACACCTTC. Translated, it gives CASSSAGTAAFYTF.

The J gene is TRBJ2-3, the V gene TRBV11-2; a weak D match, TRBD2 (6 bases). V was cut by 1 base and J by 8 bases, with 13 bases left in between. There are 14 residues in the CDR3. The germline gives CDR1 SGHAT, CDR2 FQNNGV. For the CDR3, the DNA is TGTGCCAGCAGCTTAGCCGGAGGGGTCCGTACGCAGTATTTT. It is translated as CASSLAGGVRTQYF. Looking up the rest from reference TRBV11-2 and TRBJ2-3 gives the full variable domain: EAGVAQSPRYKIIEKRQSVAFWCNPISGHATLYWYQQILGQGPKLLIQFQNNGVVDDSQLPKDRFSAERLKGVDSTLKIQPAKLEDSAVYLCASSLAGGVRTQYFGPGTRLTVL.

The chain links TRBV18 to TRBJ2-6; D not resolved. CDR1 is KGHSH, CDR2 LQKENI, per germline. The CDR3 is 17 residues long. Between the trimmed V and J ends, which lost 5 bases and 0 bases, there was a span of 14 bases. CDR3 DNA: TGTGCCAGCTCAAGATCCGGGTCACCCTCTGGGGCCAACGTCCTGACTTTC. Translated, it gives CASSRSGSPSGANVLTF.

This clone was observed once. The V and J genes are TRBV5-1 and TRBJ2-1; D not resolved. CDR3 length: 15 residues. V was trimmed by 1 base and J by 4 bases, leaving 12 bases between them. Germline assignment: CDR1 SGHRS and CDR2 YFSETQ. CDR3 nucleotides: TGCGCCAGCAGCTTGACCTCCACCGGGTACAATGAGCAGTTCTTC. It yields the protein CASSLTSTGYNEQFF.